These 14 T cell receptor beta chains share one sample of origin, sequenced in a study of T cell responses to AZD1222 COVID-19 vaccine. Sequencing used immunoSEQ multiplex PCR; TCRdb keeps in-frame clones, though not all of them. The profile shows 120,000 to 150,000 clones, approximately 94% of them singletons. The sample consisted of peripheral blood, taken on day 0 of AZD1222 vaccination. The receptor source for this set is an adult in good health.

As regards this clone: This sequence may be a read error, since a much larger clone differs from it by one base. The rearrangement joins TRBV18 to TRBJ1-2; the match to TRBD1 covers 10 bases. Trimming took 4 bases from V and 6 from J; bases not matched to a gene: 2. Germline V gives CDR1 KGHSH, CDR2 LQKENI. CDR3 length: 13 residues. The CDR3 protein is CASSHGTGDGYTF. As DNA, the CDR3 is TGTGCCAGCTCACACGGGACAGGGGATGGCTACACCTTC.

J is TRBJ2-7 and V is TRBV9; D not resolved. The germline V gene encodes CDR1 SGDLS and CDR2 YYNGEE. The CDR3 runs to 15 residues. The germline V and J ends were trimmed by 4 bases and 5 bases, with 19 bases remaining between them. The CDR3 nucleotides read TGTGCCAGCAGCACCATTTCGGCACGCGCGGACGAGCAGTACTTC. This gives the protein CASSTISARADEQYF. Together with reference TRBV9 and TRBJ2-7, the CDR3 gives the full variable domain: DSGVTQTPKHLITATGQRVTLRCSPRSGDLSVYWYQQSLDQGLQFLIQYYNGEERAKGNILERFSAQQFPDLHSELNLSSLELGDSALYFCASSTISARADEQYFGPGTRLTVT.

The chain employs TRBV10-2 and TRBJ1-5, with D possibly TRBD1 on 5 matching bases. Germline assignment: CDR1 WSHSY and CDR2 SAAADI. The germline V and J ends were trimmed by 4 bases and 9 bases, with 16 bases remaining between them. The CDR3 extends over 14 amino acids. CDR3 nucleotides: TGCGCCAGCAGTGCCCTCGGGGAGGGGAGGCCCCAGCATTTT. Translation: CASSALGEGRPQHF.

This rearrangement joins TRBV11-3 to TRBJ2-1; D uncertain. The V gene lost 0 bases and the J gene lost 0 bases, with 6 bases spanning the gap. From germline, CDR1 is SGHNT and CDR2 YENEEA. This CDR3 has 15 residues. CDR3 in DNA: TGTGCCAGCAGCTTAGACCGGACCTCCTACAATGAGCAGTTCTTC. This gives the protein CASSLDRTSYNEQFF.

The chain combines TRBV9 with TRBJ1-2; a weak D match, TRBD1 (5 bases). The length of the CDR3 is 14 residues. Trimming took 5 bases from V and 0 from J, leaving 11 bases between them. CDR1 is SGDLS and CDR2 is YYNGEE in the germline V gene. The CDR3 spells CASSPAGTNYGYTF. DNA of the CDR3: TGTGCCAGCAGTCCTGCAGGGACTAACTATGGCTACACCTTC.

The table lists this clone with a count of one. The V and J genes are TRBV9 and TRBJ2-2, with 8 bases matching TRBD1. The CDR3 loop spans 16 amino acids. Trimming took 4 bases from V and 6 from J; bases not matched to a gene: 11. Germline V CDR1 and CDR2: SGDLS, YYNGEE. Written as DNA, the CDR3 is TGTGCCAGCAGCCCTCAGGGGGCTAATTTACCCGGGGAGCTGTTTTTT. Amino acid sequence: CASSPQGANLPGELFF.

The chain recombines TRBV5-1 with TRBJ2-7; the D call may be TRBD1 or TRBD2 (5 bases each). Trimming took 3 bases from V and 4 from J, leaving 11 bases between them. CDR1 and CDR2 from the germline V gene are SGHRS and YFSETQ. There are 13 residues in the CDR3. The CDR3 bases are TGCGCCAGCAGCTCCACGTGGGGGTACGAGCAGTACTTC. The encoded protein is CASSSTWGYEQYF.

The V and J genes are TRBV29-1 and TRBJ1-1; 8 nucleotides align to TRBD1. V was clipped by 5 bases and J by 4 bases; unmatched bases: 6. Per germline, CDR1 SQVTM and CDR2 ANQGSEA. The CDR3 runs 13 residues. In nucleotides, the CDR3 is TGCAGCGTTCGACAGGGGTCGATCACTGAAGCTTTCTTT. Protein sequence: CSVRQGSITEAFF.

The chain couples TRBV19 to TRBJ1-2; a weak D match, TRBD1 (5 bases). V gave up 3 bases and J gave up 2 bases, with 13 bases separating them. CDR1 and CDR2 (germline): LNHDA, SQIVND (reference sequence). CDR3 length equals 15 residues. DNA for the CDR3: TGTGCCAGTAGTATTAGACAGAGAGACAACTATGGCTACACCTTC. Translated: CASSIRQRDNYGYTF.

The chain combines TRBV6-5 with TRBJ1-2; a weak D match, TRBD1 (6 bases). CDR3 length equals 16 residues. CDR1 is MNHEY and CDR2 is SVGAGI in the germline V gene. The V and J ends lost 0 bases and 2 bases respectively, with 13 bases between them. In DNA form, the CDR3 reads TGTGCCAGCAGTTACTCACGGGGGGCTCTAAACTATGGCTACACCTTC. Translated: CASSYSRGALNYGYTF.

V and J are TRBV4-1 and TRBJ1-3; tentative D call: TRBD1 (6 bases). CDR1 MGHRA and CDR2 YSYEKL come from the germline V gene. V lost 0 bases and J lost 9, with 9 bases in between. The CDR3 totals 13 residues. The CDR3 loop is CASSQDQGTTIYF. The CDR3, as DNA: TGCGCCAGCAGCCAAGACCAGGGGACCACCATATATTTT.

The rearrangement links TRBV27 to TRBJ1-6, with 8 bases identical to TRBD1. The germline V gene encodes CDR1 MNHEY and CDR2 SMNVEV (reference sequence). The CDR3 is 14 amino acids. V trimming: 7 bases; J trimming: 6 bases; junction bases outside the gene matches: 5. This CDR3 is CASKRQGPNSPLHF. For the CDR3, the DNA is TGTGCCAGCAAACGACAGGGGCCTAATTCACCCCTCCACTTT.

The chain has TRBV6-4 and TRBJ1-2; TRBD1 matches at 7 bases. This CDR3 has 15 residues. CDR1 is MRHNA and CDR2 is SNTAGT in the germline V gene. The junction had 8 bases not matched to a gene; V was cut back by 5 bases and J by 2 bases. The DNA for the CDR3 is TGTGCCAGCAGTAGGGACAGTACCTTAAACTATGGCTACACCTTC. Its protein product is CASSRDSTLNYGYTF.

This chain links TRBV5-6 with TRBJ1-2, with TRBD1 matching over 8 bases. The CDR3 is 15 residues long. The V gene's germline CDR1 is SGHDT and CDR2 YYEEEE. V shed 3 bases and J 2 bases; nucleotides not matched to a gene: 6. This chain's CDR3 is CASSSPDRGNYGYTF. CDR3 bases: TGTGCCAGCAGCTCCCCTGACAGGGGCAACTATGGCTACACCTTC.